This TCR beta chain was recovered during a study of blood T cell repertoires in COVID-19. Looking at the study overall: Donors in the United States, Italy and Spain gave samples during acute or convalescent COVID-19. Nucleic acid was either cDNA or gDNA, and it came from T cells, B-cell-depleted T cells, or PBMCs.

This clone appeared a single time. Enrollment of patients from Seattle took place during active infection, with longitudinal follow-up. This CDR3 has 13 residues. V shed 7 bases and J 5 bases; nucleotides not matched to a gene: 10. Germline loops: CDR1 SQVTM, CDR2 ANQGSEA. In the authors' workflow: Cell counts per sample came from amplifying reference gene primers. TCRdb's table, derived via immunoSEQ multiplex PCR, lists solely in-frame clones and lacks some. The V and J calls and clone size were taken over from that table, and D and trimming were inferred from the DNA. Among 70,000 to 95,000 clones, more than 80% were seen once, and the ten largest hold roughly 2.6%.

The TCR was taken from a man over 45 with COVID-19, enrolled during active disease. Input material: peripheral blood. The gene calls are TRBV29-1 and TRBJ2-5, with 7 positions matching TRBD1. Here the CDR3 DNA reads TGCAGCGCCGTACTGACAGGGAAGGAGACCCAGTACTTC. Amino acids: CSAVLTGKETQYF.